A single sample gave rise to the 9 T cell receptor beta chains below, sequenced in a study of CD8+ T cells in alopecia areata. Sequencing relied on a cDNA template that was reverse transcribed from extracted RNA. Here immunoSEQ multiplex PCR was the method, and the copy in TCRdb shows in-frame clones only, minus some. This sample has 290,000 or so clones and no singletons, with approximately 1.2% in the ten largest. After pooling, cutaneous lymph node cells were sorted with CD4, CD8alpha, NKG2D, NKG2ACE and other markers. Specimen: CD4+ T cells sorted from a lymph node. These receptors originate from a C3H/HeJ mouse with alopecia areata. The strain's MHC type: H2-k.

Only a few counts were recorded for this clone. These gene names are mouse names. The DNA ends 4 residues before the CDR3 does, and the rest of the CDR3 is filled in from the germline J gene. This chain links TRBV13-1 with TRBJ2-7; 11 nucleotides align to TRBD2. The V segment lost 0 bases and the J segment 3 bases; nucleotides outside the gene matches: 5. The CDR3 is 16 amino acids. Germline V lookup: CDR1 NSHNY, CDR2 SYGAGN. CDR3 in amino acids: CASSDALGLGVYEQYF. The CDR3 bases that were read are TGTGCCAGCAGTGATGCACTGGGACTGGGGGTCTAT.

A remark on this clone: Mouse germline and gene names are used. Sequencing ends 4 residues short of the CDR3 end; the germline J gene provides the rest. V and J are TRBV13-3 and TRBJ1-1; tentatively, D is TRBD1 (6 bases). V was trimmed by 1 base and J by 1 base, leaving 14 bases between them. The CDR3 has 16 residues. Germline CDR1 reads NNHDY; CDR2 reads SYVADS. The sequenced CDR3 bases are TGTGCCAGCAGTGATTCCCCCGGGACAATAAACACA. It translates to CASSDSPGTINT. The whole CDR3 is CASSDSPGTINTEVFF.

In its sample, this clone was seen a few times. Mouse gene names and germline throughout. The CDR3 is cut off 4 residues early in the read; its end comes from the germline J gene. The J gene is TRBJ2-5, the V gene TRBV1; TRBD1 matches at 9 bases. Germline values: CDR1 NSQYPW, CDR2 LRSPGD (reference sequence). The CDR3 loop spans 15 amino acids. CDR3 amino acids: CTCSGSGTGRDTQYF. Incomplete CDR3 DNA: TGCACCTGCAGTGGGTCCGGGACAGGGAGGGAC.

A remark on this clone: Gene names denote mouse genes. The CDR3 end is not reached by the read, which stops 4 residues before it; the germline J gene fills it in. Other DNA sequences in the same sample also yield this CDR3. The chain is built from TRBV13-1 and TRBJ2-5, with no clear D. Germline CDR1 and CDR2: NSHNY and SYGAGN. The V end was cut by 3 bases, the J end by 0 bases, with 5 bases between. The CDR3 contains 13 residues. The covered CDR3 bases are TGTGCCAGCAGTGCCATTAACCAAGAC. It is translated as CASSAINQD. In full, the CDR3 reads CASSAINQDTQYF.

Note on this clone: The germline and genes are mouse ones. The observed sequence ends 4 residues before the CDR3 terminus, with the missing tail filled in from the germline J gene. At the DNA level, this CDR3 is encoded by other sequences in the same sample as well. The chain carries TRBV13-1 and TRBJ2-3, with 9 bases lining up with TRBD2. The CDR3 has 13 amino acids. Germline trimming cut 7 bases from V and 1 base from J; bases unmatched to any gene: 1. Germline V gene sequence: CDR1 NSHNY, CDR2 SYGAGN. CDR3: CASRDWGAETLYF. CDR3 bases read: TGTGCCAGCCGGGACTGGGGTGCAGAA.

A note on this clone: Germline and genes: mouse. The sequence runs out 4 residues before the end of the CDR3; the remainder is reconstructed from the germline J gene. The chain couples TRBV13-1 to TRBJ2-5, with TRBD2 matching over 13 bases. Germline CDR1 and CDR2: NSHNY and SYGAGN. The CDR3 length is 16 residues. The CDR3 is CASSEDWGGAKDTQYF. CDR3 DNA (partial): TGTGCCAGCAGTGAGGACTGGGGGGGCGCGAAGGAC.

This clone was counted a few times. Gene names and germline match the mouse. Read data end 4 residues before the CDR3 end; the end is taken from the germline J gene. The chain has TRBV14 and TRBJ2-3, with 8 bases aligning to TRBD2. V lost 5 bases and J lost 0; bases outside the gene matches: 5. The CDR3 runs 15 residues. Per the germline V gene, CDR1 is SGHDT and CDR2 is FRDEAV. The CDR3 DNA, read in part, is TGTGCCAGCAGACGCGACTGGGGAAGTGCAGAA. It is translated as CASRRDWGSAE. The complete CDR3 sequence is CASRRDWGSAETLYF.

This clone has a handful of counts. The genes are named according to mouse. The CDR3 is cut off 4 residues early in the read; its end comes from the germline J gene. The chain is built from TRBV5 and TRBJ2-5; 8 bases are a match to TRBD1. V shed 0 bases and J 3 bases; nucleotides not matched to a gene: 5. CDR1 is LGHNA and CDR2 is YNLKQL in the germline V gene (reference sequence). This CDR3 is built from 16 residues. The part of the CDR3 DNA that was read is TGTGCCAGCAGCCAAGAAACAGGACAGGGTCAAGAC. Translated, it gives CASSQETGQGQD. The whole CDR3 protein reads CASSQETGQGQDTQYF.

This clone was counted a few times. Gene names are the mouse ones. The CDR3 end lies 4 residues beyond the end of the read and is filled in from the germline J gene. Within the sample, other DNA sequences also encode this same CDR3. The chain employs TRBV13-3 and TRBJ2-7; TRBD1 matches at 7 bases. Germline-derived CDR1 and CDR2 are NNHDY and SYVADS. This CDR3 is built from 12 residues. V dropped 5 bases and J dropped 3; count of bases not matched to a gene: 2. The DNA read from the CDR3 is TGTGCCAGCAGCGCAGGGGGCTAT. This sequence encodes CASSAGGY. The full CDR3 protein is CASSAGGYEQYF.